The TCR beta chain described here comes from a study of T cells after posttransplantation cyclophosphamide. General observations from the study: Later blood repertoires were often dominated by clones from the donor CD8+ memory compartment.

There are a few counts of this clone. Antigen specificity is unknown. The CDR3 is 16 residues long. After removal of 9 bases from V and 2 bases from J, the junction contained 12 bases not matched to a gene. Assay: immunoSEQ multiplex PCR; the TCRdb copy retains only in-frame clones and omits some. Recorded here are about 25,000 clones, none singletons. The sample comprised PBMCs. The V call is TRBV23-1, the J call TRBJ2-1; 8 bases agree with TRBD1. TRBV23-1 is placed among ORFs of uncertain function. The sequence was obtained from a woman aged 45-65 years in good health, CMV-negative, and a related stem cell transplant donor. CDR3 protein: CASNFGQGGPYNEQFF. Here the CDR3 DNA reads TGCGCCAGTAACTTTGGACAGGGCGGTCCCTACAATGAGCAGTTCTTC.